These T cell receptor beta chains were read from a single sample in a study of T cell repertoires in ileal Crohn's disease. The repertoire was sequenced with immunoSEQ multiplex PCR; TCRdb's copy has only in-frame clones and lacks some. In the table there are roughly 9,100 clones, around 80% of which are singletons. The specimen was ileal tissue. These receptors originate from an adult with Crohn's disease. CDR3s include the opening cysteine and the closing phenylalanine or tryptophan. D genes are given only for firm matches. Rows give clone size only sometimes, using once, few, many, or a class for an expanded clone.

TGTGCCAGCAGCTCCCCATTTGGACTAGCGGGAGTAGAGACCCAGTACTTC CASSSPFGLAGVETQYF 17 TRBD2 TRBJ2-5 TRBV7-6 .
TGTGCCAGCTCACCACCCGGACAGGCCGAATACGAGCAGTACTTC CASSPPGQAEYEQYF 15 TRBD1 TRBJ2-7 TRBV18 large
TGTGCCAGCAGCTGCCCGGGGAACACAGATACGCAGTATTTT CASSCPGNTDTQYF 14 . TRBJ2-3 TRBV12-1 .
TGTGCCAGCAGTCCCGACAGGGGGAACACTGAAGCTTTCTTT CASSPDRGNTEAFF 14 TRBD1 TRBJ1-1 TRBV27 .
TGTGCCAGCAGCGATACTAACGGGGGGACTGAAGCTTTCTTT CASSDTNGGTEAFF 14 . TRBJ1-1 TRBV6-6 few
TGTGCCAGCAGCTTTCCCGGGACAGGGGTCTCCTACGAGCAGTACTTC CASSFPGTGVSYEQYF 16 TRBD1 TRBJ2-7 TRBV7-2 once
TGCGCCAGCAGCCAAGGACAGGGGGCGAGGACTGAAGCTTTCTTT CASSQGQGARTEAFF 15 TRBD1 TRBJ1-1 TRBV4-3 .
TGTGCCAGCAGCTTAGGATATCGCGGGAGTGATACGCAGTATTTT CASSLGYRGSDTQYF 15 TRBD2 TRBJ2-3 TRBV11-3 .
TGTGCCTGGAGTCAATCAGGGGACACTGAAGCTTTCTTT CAWSQSGDTEAFF 13 . TRBJ1-1 TRBV30 .
TGTGCCAGAACAACAGAGAACACCGGGGAGCTGTTTTTT CARTTENTGELFF 13 . TRBJ2-2 TRBV2 few
TGCGCCGGCAGCTTGGTCCGGGAGTCCTACAATGAGCAGTTCTTC CAGSLVRESYNEQFF 15 . TRBJ2-1 TRBV5-1 .
TGTGCCAGCAGCCGCCCCGACAGGGATGAAAATATGAACACTGAAGCTTTCTTT CASSRPDRDENMNTEAFF 18 TRBD1 TRBJ1-1 TRBV7-8 .
TGTGCCAGCAGCTTCTTTCCAGGGCTCACAGATACGCAGTATTTT CASSFFPGLTDTQYF 15 . TRBJ2-3 TRBV7-9 .
TGTGCCAGCAGTCTGGGACAGGGGAAGTACGAGCAGTACTTC CASSLGQGKYEQYF 14 TRBD1 TRBJ2-7 TRBV6-6 .
TGTGCCACCAGCAGGTCGACTAGCGGGAATGAGCAGTTCTTC CATSRSTSGNEQFF 14 TRBD2 TRBJ2-1 TRBV15 .
TGTGCCAGCAGCCTCCGGACAGGGGCAGATACGCAGTATTTT CASSLRTGADTQYF 14 TRBD1 TRBJ2-3 TRBV9 .
TGTGCCAGCAGTTCAAACTCTGGAAACACCATATATTTT CASSSNSGNTIYF 13 . TRBJ1-3 TRBV27 .
TGTGCCAGCAGCCAATGGTCAGGACAGAAAGAGACCCAGTACTTC CASSQWSGQKETQYF 15 . TRBJ2-5 TRBV14 .
TGTGCCAGCAGCCCAGCGGGACGTACGAGCTCCTACAATGAGCAGTTCTTC CASSPAGRTSSYNEQFF 17 TRBD2 TRBJ2-1 TRBV7-2 .
TGTGCCAGCACCCGAAGAGTATTTTTTTATTTACAGGAGAATTACTATGGCTACACCTTC CASTRRVFFYLQENYYGYTF 20 . TRBJ1-2 TRBV14 .
TGTGCCAGCAAATTGGACAGGGGGCTTCGCGACACCGGGGAGCTGTTTTTT CASKLDRGLRDTGELFF 17 TRBD1 TRBJ2-2 TRBV2 .